Listed below are T cell receptor beta chains from one sample, sequenced in a study of shared T cell receptors in the human thymus. Only in-frame clones appear in the TCRdb table, and some are missing; sequencing was by immunoSEQ multiplex PCR. The sample holds 500,000 to 850,000 clones, around 87% seen once. These data were likewise used in another study, on human thymus T cells.

Material: thymocytes. The receptor set was obtained from a boy younger than two with a congenital heart defect. CDR3s include the opening cysteine and the closing phenylalanine or tryptophan. Each record gives: D gene, V gene, CDR3 length, clone size, J gene, CDR3 DNA, CDR3 protein. The D gene is left open where the match is weak. Size tells how often a clone was seen (once, few, many) or the class of an expanded clone, and some rows leave it out.

D: .
V: TRBV15
length: 15
size: .
J: TRBJ2-4
DNA: TGTGCCACCAGCAGAGATTCTGGGGGCGAGAACATTCAGTACTTC
CDR3: CATSRDSGGENIQYF

D: TRBD2
V: TRBV13
length: 15
size: .
J: TRBJ2-1
DNA: TGTGCCAGCAGCGGCGGGAGTGGGTCCTACAATGAGCAGTTCTTC
CDR3: CASSGGSGSYNEQFF

D: TRBD1
V: TRBV10-3
length: 17
size: .
J: TRBJ2-7
DNA: TGTGCCATCAGTGAGGCGATCCCGGGACAGGGTTTGGGCGAGCAGTACTTC
CDR3: CAISEAIPGQGLGEQYF

D: TRBD2
V: TRBV29-1
length: 16
size: .
J: TRBJ2-7
DNA: TGCAGCGTTTGGGATACTAGCGGGAGGGCAACCTACGAGCAGTACTTC
CDR3: CSVWDTSGRATYEQYF

D: .
V: TRBV6-1
length: 17
size: .
J: TRBJ1-1
DNA: TGTGCCAGCAGTGAACCCACCTCGCCTAGGGGTAGGGCCAGGACTTTCTTT
CDR3: CASSEPTSPRGRARTFF

D: TRBD1
V: TRBV6-5
length: 15
size: .
J: TRBJ2-7
DNA: TGTGCCAGCAGTTCCACTCCGGGACAGGGGAACGAGCAGTACTTC
CDR3: CASSSTPGQGNEQYF

D: TRBD2
V: TRBV4-3
length: 17
size: .
J: TRBJ2-1
DNA: TGCGCCAGCAGCCCGTCTACGGGACTAGTGTTCGTCAATGAGCAGTTCTTC
CDR3: CASSPSTGLVFVNEQFF

D: .
V: TRBV5-1
length: 15
size: .
J: TRBJ2-7
DNA: TGCGCCAGCAGCTTGGAGCGCAGGGCATCCTACGAGCAGTACTTC
CDR3: CASSLERRASYEQYF

D: .
V: TRBV28
length: 18
size: .
J: TRBJ1-2
DNA: TGTGCCAGCAGTCGGTCCTGGGGAGCTCTTTCCTCTAACTATGGCTACACCTTC
CDR3: CASSRSWGALSSNYGYTF

D: .
V: TRBV4-1
length: 13
size: few
J: TRBJ1-1
DNA: TGCGCCAGCAGCCGGGGGCCGGGAACTGAAGCTTTCTTT
CDR3: CASSRGPGTEAFF

D: TRBD2
V: TRBV7-6
length: 17
size: .
J: TRBJ2-2
DNA: TGTGCCAGCAGCCGCCCGCTAGCGGGAGGGCCGATCGGGGAGCTGTTTTTT
CDR3: CASSRPLAGGPIGELFF

D: TRBD1
V: TRBV7-8
length: 18
size: .
J: TRBJ1-2
DNA: TGTGCCAGCAGCCGACCGGGACAGGGGGGCCTCACTAACTATGGCTACACCTTC
CDR3: CASSRPGQGGLTNYGYTF

D: .
V: TRBV6-4
length: 15
size: .
J: TRBJ2-7
DNA: TGTGCCAGCAGTGACGGGGTACAGGTACTCTACGAGCAGTACTTC
CDR3: CASSDGVQVLYEQYF

D: TRBD1
V: TRBV7-9
length: 18
size: .
J: TRBJ1-1
DNA: TGTGCCAGCAGCAGACTTTACCGGGACAGGGAGCCTGGCACTGAAGCTTTCTTT
CDR3: CASSRLYRDREPGTEAFF